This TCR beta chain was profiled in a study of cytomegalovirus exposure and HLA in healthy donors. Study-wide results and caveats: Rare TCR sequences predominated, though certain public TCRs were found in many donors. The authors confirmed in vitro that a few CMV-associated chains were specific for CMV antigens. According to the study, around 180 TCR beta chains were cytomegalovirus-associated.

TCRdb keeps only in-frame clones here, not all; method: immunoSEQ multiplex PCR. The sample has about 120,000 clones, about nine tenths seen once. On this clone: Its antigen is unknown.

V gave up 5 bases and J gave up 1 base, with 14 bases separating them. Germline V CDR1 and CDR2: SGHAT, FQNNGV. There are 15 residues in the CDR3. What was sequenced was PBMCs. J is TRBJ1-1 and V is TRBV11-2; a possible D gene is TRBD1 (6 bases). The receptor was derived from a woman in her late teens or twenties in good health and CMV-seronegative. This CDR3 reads CASSEQGWGNTEAFF. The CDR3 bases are TGTGCCAGCAGCGAACAGGGTTGGGGGAACACTGAAGCTTTCTTT.